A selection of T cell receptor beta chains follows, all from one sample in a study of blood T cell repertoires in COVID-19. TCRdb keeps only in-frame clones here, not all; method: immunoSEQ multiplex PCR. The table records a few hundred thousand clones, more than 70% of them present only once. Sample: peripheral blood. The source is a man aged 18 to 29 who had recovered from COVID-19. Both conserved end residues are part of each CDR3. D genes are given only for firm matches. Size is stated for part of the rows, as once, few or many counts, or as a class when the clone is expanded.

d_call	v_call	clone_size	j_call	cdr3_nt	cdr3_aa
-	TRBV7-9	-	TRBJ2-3	TGTGCCAGCAGCTTACAGGAACTCGGTACGCAGTATTTT	CASSLQELGTQYF
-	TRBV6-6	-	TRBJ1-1	TGTGCCAGCAGTTACGATAAAGCGATGAACACTGAAGCTTTCTTT	CASSYDKAMNTEAFF
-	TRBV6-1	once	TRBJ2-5	TGTGCCAGCAGTGAACCATCTCCCAGGGAGACCCAGTACTTC	CASSEPSPRETQYF
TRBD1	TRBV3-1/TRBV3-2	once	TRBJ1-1	TGTGCCAGCAGCCAAGACAGGGGGCACGGCACTGAAGCTTTCTTT	CASSQDRGHGTEAFF
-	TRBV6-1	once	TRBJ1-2	TGTGCCAGCAGTGAGAACTGGTATGGCTACACCTTC	CASSENWYGYTF
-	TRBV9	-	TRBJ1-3	TGTGCCAGCAGCGTATCTCGGGGAATTGGCAACACCATATATTTT	CASSVSRGIGNTIYF
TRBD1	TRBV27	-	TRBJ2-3	TGTGCCAGCAGTTTCGACAGGGGGCTCAGCACAGATACGCAGTATTTT	CASSFDRGLSTDTQYF
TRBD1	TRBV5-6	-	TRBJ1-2	TGTGCCAGCAGCCAAGGGGGCAGGTTCGGGCCAATCTTTAATTATGGCTACACCTTC	CASSQGGRFGPIFNYGYTF
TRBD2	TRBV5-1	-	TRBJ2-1	TGCGCCAGCAGTGTGGGACTAGCGACAGATGAGCAGTTCTTC	CASSVGLATDEQFF
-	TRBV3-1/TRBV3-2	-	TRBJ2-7	TGTGCCAGCAGCCAAGGGTTTTCAGGACTCGAGCAGTACTTC	CASSQGFSGLEQYF
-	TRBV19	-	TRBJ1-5	TGTGCCAGTAGTATAGTAGATAGCAATCAGCCCCAGCATTTT	CASSIVDSNQPQHF
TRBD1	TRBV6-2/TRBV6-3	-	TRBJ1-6	TGTGCCAGCAGTTACTCGGACAGGGCTGCACCCCTCCACTTT	CASSYSDRAAPLHF
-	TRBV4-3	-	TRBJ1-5	TGCGCCAGCAGCCAGCAACAGGACAGCAATCAGCCCCAGCATTTT	CASSQQQDSNQPQHF
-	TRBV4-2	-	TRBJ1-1	TGTGCCAGCAGCCAAGGACAGGTGACGAACACTGAAGCTTTCTTT	CASSQGQVTNTEAFF
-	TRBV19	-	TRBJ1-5	TGTGCCAGCGATCTGGGAGTTAGCAATCAGCCCCAGCATTTT	CASDLGVSNQPQHF
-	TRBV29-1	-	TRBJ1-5	TGCAGCGCCAAACAGCCCCAGCATTTT	CSAKQPQHF
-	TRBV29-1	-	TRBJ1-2	TGCAGCGTTGAGGGGGGGGTTTCCGTCTATGGCTACACCTTC	CSVEGGVSVYGYTF
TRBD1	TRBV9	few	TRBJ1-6	TGTGCCAGCAGCCATCGCCCAGCACAGGGGGCAGAGGGGAATTCACCCCTCCACTTT	CASSHRPAQGAEGNSPLHF
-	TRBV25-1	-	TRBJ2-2	TGTGCCAGCAGTGATTATCCCGGCGGGGAGCTGTTTTTT	CASSDYPGGELFF
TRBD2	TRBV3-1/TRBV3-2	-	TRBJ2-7	TGTGCCAGCAGCCGAGGGACGGGACTAGCGGGAGGGGAGCAGTACTTC	CASSRGTGLAGGEQYF
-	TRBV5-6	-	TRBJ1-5	TGTGCCAGCAGCTTTGCGGGGGATCAGCCCCAGCATTTT	CASSFAGDQPQHF
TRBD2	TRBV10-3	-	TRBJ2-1	TGTGCCATCAGTGATCTAGCGGGAGATGAGCAGTTCTTC	CAISDLAGDEQFF
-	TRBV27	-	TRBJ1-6	TGTGCCAGCAGTTCTTTCCGACGGACACCAGATAATTCACCCCTCCACTTT	CASSSFRRTPDNSPLHF
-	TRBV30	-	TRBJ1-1	TGTGCCTGGACCCCACAGGGGAACACTGAAGCTTTCTTT	CAWTPQGNTEAFF
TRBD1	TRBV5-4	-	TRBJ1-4	TGTGCCAGCAGCCTTATAGGGGGCGCGGGGGAAAAACTGTTTTTT	CASSLIGGAGEKLFF
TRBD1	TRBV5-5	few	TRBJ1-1	TGTGCCAGCAGCTGGCAGGGGGTCACTGAAGCTTTCTTT	CASSWQGVTEAFF
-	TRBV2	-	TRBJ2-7	TGTGCCAGCAGTGACCGGGACACCTACGAGCAGTACTTC	CASSDRDTYEQYF
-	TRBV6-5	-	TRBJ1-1	TGTGCCAGCAGTTACTTTGCGACAGGACACACAGAAGCTTTCTTT	CASSYFATGHTEAFF
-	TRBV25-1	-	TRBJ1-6	TGTGCCAGCAGTGCGTCCGCGTATTCACCCCTCCACTTT	CASSASAYSPLHF
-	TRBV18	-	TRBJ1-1	TGTGCCAGCTCACCACAGGGAGCGGCTGACACTGAAGCTTTCTTT	CASSPQGAADTEAFF
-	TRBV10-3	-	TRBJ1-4	TGTGCCATCTCCCACGGGGAAAAACTGTTTTTT	CAISHGEKLFF
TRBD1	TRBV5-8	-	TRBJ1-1	TGTGCCAGCAGCTTTCTGGGACAGGGTCATACTGAAGCTTTCTTT	CASSFLGQGHTEAFF
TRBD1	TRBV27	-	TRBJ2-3	TGTGCCAGCAGTTCGGGACAGGGGTTACGCGATACGCAGTATTTT	CASSSGQGLRDTQYF
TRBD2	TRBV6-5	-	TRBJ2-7	TGTGCCAGCAGTTACTCGGAGGGGAGGGCCTTCGAGCAGTACTTC	CASSYSEGRAFEQYF
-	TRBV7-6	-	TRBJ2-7	TGTGCCAGCAGCTTGAATGGGAGGGAGCAGTACTTC	CASSLNGREQYF
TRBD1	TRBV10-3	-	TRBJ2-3	TGTGCCATCAGTCCCGGGACAGGAGATACAGATACGCAGTATTTT	CAISPGTGDTDTQYF
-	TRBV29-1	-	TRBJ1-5	TGCAGCGTGACTATATCCGGTCAGCCCCAGCATTTT	CSVTISGQPQHF
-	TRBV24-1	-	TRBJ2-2	TGTGCCACCAGCCAAGGTGGGGGGACCGGGGAGCTGTTTTTT	CATSQGGGTGELFF
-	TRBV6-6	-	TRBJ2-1	TGTGCCAGCAGCCGGGAATTAGGGTCCTACAATGAGCAGTTCTTC	CASSRELGSYNEQFF
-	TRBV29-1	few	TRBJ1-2	TGCAGCGTGCCGGGTCAGGAAAAAGGGGACACCTTC	CSVPGQEKGDTF
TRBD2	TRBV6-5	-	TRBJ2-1	TGTGCCAGCAGTTACTCGGGACTAGCGGTCTACAATGAGCAGTTCTTC	CASSYSGLAVYNEQFF
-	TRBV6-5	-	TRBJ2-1	TGTGCCAGCAGTTACGGCGAGCGCGGGTATGAGCAGTTCTTC	CASSYGERGYEQFF
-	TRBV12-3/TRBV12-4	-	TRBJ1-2	TGTGCCAGCAGTTCTCTATATGGCTACACCTTC	CASSSLYGYTF
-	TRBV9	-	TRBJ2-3	TGTGCCAGCAGCGCCTCGGGTAGCGGCACAGATACGCAGTATTTT	CASSASGSGTDTQYF
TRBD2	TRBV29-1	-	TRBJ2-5	TGCAGCGTCCGGGGGGGGCAAGAGACCCAGTACTTC	CSVRGGQETQYF
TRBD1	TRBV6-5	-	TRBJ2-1	TGTGCCAGCAGATCCGGACAGGTCAATGAGCAGTTCTTC	CASRSGQVNEQFF
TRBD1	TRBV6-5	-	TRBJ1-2	TGTGCCAGCACAGGGGGCAGGAGCTATGGCTACACCTTC	CASTGGRSYGYTF
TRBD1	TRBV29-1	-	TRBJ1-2	TGCAGCGTTTCCCAACAGGGGGGGCTTGAGGGCTACACCTTC	CSVSQQGGLEGYTF
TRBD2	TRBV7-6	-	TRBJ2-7	TGTGCCAGCAGCTTAGAGATTGGGGAGGGGTACGAGCAGTACTTC	CASSLEIGEGYEQYF
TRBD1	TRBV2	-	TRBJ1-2	TGTGCCAGCAGTGGGGGCATTTTAGGACAGGGGGCCTATGGCTACACCTTC	CASSGGILGQGAYGYTF
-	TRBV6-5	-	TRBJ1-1	TGTGCCAGCAGTTACCTCTCCCGGGAGAAGAACACTGAAGCTTTCTTT	CASSYLSREKNTEAFF
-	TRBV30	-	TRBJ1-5	TGTGCCTGGAGTGAACAGGCCGGGGGATATAGCAATCAGCCCCAGCATTTT	CAWSEQAGGYSNQPQHF